One and the same sample provided the 26 T cell receptor beta chains below, sequenced in a study of T cells in Graves' hyperthyroidism and ophthalmopathy. What was amplified from RNA transcripts were TCR beta CDR3 regions. Primed by the HTBI set, a first-round RT-PCR was run on the TCR CDR3. TCRdb ran MiXCR on the multiplex PCR reads and lists one entry per CDR3 protein. The sample includes over 400,000 distinct CDR3 sequences, roughly 14% seen only once; the top ten take less than 15%. Sample: blood. These receptors originate from a man between 18 and 35 years old with Graves' ophthalmopathy.

This clonotype was observed at least ten times. This chain connects TRBV7-9 to TRBJ2-3; D uncertain. CDR3 length: 13 amino acids. V dropped 5 bases and J dropped 9 bases, with 15 bases sitting between them. Looked up from germline, CDR1 is SEHNR and CDR2 is FQNEAQ (reference sequence). CDR3 DNA: TGTGCCAGCAGCAAGCAGGACCCTAAAACGCAGTATTTT. It codes for CASSKQDPKTQYF.

This chain uses TRBV5-1 with TRBJ1-2; possibly TRBD1 for D (6 bases). CDR1 is SGHRS and CDR2 is YFSETQ in the germline V gene. Trimming removed 10 bases from V and 6 bases from J, with 22 bases in between. The CDR3 is 14 residues long. The CDR3 DNA reads TGCGCCGGCGGGACTCAACAGGGAGCGGATGGCTACACCTTC. Translated: CAGGTQQGADGYTF.

This clonotype was recorded many times. The chain employs TRBV3-1 and TRBJ2-7; D possibly corresponds to TRBD2 (5 bases). Trimming left V 2 bases short and J 2 bases short, with 13 bases between. From germline, CDR1 is LGHDT and CDR2 YNNKEL (reference sequence). The CDR3 is 15 residues long. The CDR3 coding sequence is TGTGCCAGCAGCCAAATGCCACAAGCGGCCTACGAGCAGTACTTC. As protein: CASSQMPQAAYEQYF.

The rearrangement joins TRBV2 to TRBJ1-4; possible D gene TRBD1, 6 bases. This CDR3 region has 14 residues. Germline CDR1 SNHLY, CDR2 FYNNEI. V lost 5 bases, J lost 5 bases, and 12 bases lay in between. CDR3 protein: CASSRGQPNEKLFF. The DNA of the CDR3 is TGTGCCAGCAGTCGAGGACAGCCGAATGAAAAACTGTTTTTT. The full variable domain, with the rest looked up from reference TRBV2 and TRBJ1-4, is EPEVTQTPSHQVTQMGQEVILRCVPISNHLYFYWYRQILGQKVEFLVSFYNNEISEKSEIFDDQFSVERPDGSNFTLKIRSTKLEDSAMYFCASSRGQPNEKLFFGSGTQLSVL.

This clonotype was seen ten or more times. The V and J genes are TRBV2 and TRBJ2-5; no reliable D call. Trimming removed 6 bases from V and 5 bases from J, with 13 bases in between. There are 13 residues in the CDR3. Germline CDR1 reads SNHLY; CDR2 reads FYNNEI. CDR3 loop: CASSRRVLETQYF. CDR3 sequence (DNA): TGTGCCAGCAGCAGAAGGGTGTTGGAGACCCAGTACTTC.

This clonotype was picked up many times. V gene TRBV5-1 combines with J gene TRBJ1-2; D not certain. CDR3 length equals 15 residues. The V gene lost 0 bases and the J gene lost 1 base, with 10 bases spanning the gap. The germline gives CDR1 SGHRS, CDR2 YFSETQ. As DNA, the CDR3 is TGCGCCAGCAGCTTGGTCGGCACCTATAACTATGGCTACACCTTC. Translation gives CASSLVGTYNYGYTF.

The table lists this clonotype with many counts. The gene calls are TRBV20-1 and TRBJ2-7; 10 positions agree with TRBD2. The CDR3 is made up of 15 amino acids. From germline, CDR1 is DFQATT and CDR2 SNEGSKA (reference sequence). V gave up 2 bases and J gave up 2 bases; unmatched junction bases: 6. The DNA for the CDR3 is TGCAGTGCTAGACTAGCGGGAGTTGGAACCTACGAGCAGTACTTC. It translates to CSARLAGVGTYEQYF.

The table lists this clonotype with many counts. The rearrangement links TRBV20-1 to TRBJ2-7; TRBD1 matches at 9 bases. Germline V gene data show CDR1 as DFQATT and CDR2 as SNEGSKA (reference sequence). After removal of 3 bases from V and 1 base from J, the junction contained 1 base not matched to a gene. The CDR3 length is 13 residues. The DNA of the CDR3 is TGCAGTGCTAGGACAGGGGGATCCTACGAGCAGTACTTC. This codes for CSARTGGSYEQYF.

This clonotype has ten or more counts. V and J are TRBV7-9 and TRBJ1-6; 10 positions agree with TRBD1. Germline CDR1 and CDR2: SEHNR and FQNEAQ (reference sequence). This CDR3 has 16 residues. J lost 3 bases, V lost 5 bases, and 4 bases had no gene match. The CDR3 DNA is TGTGCCAGCAGCGCTGGGGACAGGGGCTATAATTCACCCCTCCACTTT. Residues: CASSAGDRGYNSPLHF.

The chain employs TRBV29-1 and TRBJ1-3, with a tentative D call TRBD1 (6 bases). Germline CDR1 is SQVTM and CDR2 is ANQGSEA. The CDR3 is made up of 13 amino acids. V shed 6 bases and J shed 4 bases, with 13 bases lying between them. This CDR3 is CSVRYGGGNTIYF. The CDR3 nucleotides are TGCAGCGTGAGGTATGGGGGCGGAAACACCATATATTTT. Looking up the rest from reference TRBV29-1 and TRBJ1-3 gives the full variable domain: SAVISQKPSRDICQRGTSLTIQCQVDSQVTMMFWYRQQPGQSLTLIATANQGSEATYESGFVIDKFPISRPNLTFSTLTVSNMSPEDSSIYLCSVRYGGGNTIYFGEGSWLTVV.

The sample holds a few counts of this clonotype. The germline gene is not matched at one end of the junction; a read error may be the cause. The chain recombines TRBV9 with TRBJ1-1, with D possibly being TRBD1 (6 bases). This CDR3 is built from 16 residues. Germline CDR1 is SGDLS and CDR2 is YYNGEE. The CDR3 DNA reads TGTGCCGGCAGCGTAAACAGGGAGGTGGTGAACACTGAAGCTTTCTTT. Protein product: CAGSVNREVVNTEAFF.

This clonotype has at least ten counts. CDR3 nucleotide sequence: TGTGCCAGCAGCTTCGGGCAGGGAAGCACAGATACGCAGTATTTT. It yields the protein CASSFGQGSTDTQYF. The rearrangement uses TRBV7-9 and TRBJ2-3; D perhaps matches TRBD1 (5 bases). Between the trimmed V and J ends, which lost 3 bases and 0 bases, there was a span of 10 bases. Germline loops: CDR1 SEHNR, CDR2 FQNEAQ (reference sequence). The CDR3 length is 15 residues.

This clonotype was seen at least ten times. The CDR3 DNA follows: TGTGCCAGCAGCCCAACCGTTACGGCTGAAGCTTTCTTT. Its translation is CASSPTVTAEAFF. The gene calls are TRBV3-1 and TRBJ1-1; D is unclear. The V end lost 4 bases, the J end lost 6 bases, and 12 bases lay between the germline ends. This CDR3 comprises 13 residues. Germline V gives CDR1 LGHDT, CDR2 YNNKEL (reference sequence).

This clonotype has a handful of counts. This chain uses TRBV7-9 with TRBJ1-2; a weak D match, TRBD1 (5 bases). With 1 base removed from V and 5 bases from J, the gap between germline ends came to 11 bases. The CDR3 extends over 14 amino acids. Germline CDR1 SEHNR, CDR2 FQNEAQ (reference sequence). DNA of the CDR3: TGTGCCAGCAGCTTAGTAGGGGCGAGTTATGGCTACACCTTC. Translated, it gives CASSLVGASYGYTF.

This clonotype came up many times. J is TRBJ1-1 and V is TRBV2; D is ambiguous. CDR3 length equals 11 residues. CDR1 is SNHLY and CDR2 is FYNNEI in the germline V gene. V lost 6 bases and J lost 6, with 8 bases in between. The CDR3 loop reads CASRYVSEAFF. Written as DNA, the CDR3 is TGTGCCAGCAGATACGTGTCTGAAGCTTTCTTT.

Comments on this clonotype: A read error may explain this, as a much larger clone is one base away. The V call is TRBV6-1, the J call TRBJ1-2; 8 bases line up with TRBD1. The CDR3 consists of 14 residues. The junction had 13 bases not matched to a gene; V was cut back by 6 bases and J by 10 bases. In germline, CDR1 is MNHNS, CDR2 SASEGT. CDR3 nucleotides: TGTGCCAGCAGACCCCCAGGGGGCTCGGATGACTACACCTTC. It yields the protein CASRPPGGSDDYTF.

This clonotype was seen repeatedly, ten times or more. This chain's CDR3 is CASITGRMNTEAFF. The CDR3 coding sequence is TGTGCCAGCATAACTGGACGCATGAACACTGAAGCTTTCTTT. The rearrangement uses TRBV7-9 and TRBJ1-1; D gene unclear. V was shortened by 7 bases and J by 0 bases, with 12 bases between the two germline ends. From germline, CDR1 is SEHNR and CDR2 FQNEAQ (reference sequence). The length of the CDR3 is 14 residues. Looking up the rest from reference TRBV7-9 and TRBJ1-1 gives the full variable domain: DTGVSQNPRHKITKRGQNVTFRCDPISEHNRLYWYRQTLGQGPEFLTYFQNEAQLEKSRLLSDRFSAERPKGSFSTLEIQRTEQGDSAMYLCASITGRMNTEAFFGQGTRLTVV.

Many counts were recorded for this clonotype. The CDR3 DNA follows: TGTGCCAGCAGTGACCTCCTCTGGACTAGTGGTTCCGAGCAGTACTTC. This codes for CASSDLLWTSGSEQYF. The rearrangement joins TRBV6-1 to TRBJ2-7; 7 nucleotides agree with TRBD2. The CDR3 is 16 residues long. The germline gives CDR1 MNHNS, CDR2 SASEGT. With 3 bases clipped from V and 6 bases from J, the junction kept 14 bases outside the gene matches.

This clonotype was recorded many times. The V and J genes are TRBV28 and TRBJ2-2; no clear D. The germline V gene encodes CDR1 MDHEN and CDR2 SYDVKM. The CDR3 runs 13 residues. The V gene lost 2 bases and the J gene lost 7 bases, with 8 bases spanning the gap. For the CDR3, the DNA is TGTGCCAGCAGTTTACCCGACTTCGGGGAGCTGTTTTTT. It specifies CASSLPDFGELFF.

This clonotype was observed many times. V and J are TRBV5-6 and TRBJ1-1; TRBD1 is a possible D gene (5 bases). V was cut by 0 bases and J by 5 bases, with 14 bases left in between. Germline lookup yields CDR1 SGHDT and CDR2 YYEEEE. The CDR3 contains 15 residues. The chain's CDR3 is CASSLAPGSTTEAFF. The CDR3 DNA follows: TGTGCCAGCAGCTTGGCCCCAGGGAGCACAACTGAAGCTTTCTTT.

This clonotype occurred many times. The J gene is TRBJ1-2, the V gene TRBV11-1; D gene unclear. Germline loops: CDR1 SGHAT, CDR2 FQDESV (reference sequence). Trimming left V 2 bases short and J 4 bases short, with 8 bases between. This CDR3 comprises 13 residues. CDR3 sequence (DNA): TGTGCCAGCAGCTTATATGGCTTCTATGGCTACACCTTC. This translates into CASSLYGFYGYTF.

A remark on this clonotype: The junction differs from germline at one of its ends, possibly a read error. The CDR3 protein is CVSSRFDRDPPGYTF. DNA of the CDR3: TGTGTCAGCAGCCGATTTGACAGGGATCCCCCTGGCTACACCTTC. The J gene is TRBJ1-2, the V gene TRBV28, with 7 bases that match TRBD1. CDR1 and CDR2 from the germline V gene are MDHEN and SYDVKM. The CDR3 is 15 residues long.

This clonotype appeared many times. The gene calls are TRBV10-3 and TRBJ1-6; TRBD1 might be the D (5 bases). The CDR3 spans 13 residues. V lost 7 bases and J lost 9, with 13 bases in between. Germline lookup yields CDR1 ENHRY and CDR2 SYGVKD. As DNA, the CDR3 is TGTGCCATCAAGGAGACAGAACTTTCACCCCTCCACTTT. Amino acids: CAIKETELSPLHF.

CDR3 sequence reads: CAISPGTGNTGELFF. CDR3 DNA sequence: TGTGCCATCAGTCCCGGGACAGGGAACACCGGGGAGCTGTTTTTT. V gene TRBV10-3 combines with J gene TRBJ2-2; 8 bases line up with TRBD1. In germline, CDR1 is ENHRY, CDR2 SYGVKD. This CDR3 region has 15 residues. Trimming cost V 5 bases and J 1 base; bases outside gene matches: 3.

This clonotype was counted between two and nine times. V usage is TRBV20-1 and J usage is TRBJ2-7; the D gene could be TRBD1 or TRBD2 (5 bases each). V lost 6 bases and J lost 0, with 15 bases in between. The CDR3 contains 14 residues. The germline V gene encodes CDR1 DFQATT and CDR2 SNEGSKA (reference sequence). DNA of the CDR3: TGCAGTGCCCATACCGGGACCGTCTCCTACGAGCAGTACTTC. It codes for CSAHTGTVSYEQYF.

This chain uses TRBV15 with TRBJ2-4; 11 nucleotides align to TRBD2. J gave up 10 bases and V 0 bases, and 5 bases lay outside the gene matches. The length of the CDR3 is 15 residues. Germline V gene lookup returns CDR1 LNHNV and CDR2 YYDKDF (reference sequence). CDR3: CATSRDLAGGRIQYF. Written as DNA, the CDR3 is TGTGCCACCAGCAGAGATTTAGCGGGAGGGAGGATTCAGTACTTC.